Following are 20 T cell receptor beta chains from one sample sequenced in a study of T cell changes during pregnancy in multiple sclerosis. Assay used: immunoSEQ multiplex PCR; TCRdb lists only in-frame clones, some missing. The table records about 83,000 clones, 90% to 95% of them present only once. The sequenced sample was PBMCs, obtained in the first trimester of pregnancy. Source of these receptors: a female donor in good health, serving as a control in a pregnancy study. Some clones in this sample may be carry-over from other donors' samples.

The genes are TRBV18 and TRBJ1-1; TRBD1 agrees at 8 bases. Trimming took 1 base from V and 6 from J; bases not matched to a gene: 4. Germline V gene data show CDR1 as KGHSH and CDR2 as LQKENI. CDR3 length: 14 residues. CDR3 sequence reads: CASSPLKQGAEAFF. The CDR3 coding sequence is TGTGCCAGCTCACCACTAAAACAGGGGGCTGAAGCTTTCTTT.

The chain has TRBV2 and TRBJ2-5; 8 nucleotides align to TRBD2. The CDR3 runs to 13 residues. Per the germline V gene, CDR1 is SNHLY and CDR2 is FYNNEI. The ends lost 3 bases at V and 5 bases at J; junction bases unmatched: 2. The CDR3 DNA follows: TGTGCCAGCAGTGAGGCTAGCGGGGAGACCCAGTACTTC. Translated, it gives CASSEASGETQYF.

The chain links TRBV27 to TRBJ2-1; 9 bases map to TRBD1. Germline values: CDR1 MNHEY, CDR2 SMNVEV (reference sequence). This CDR3 has 14 amino acids. V shed 6 bases and J 4 bases; nucleotides not matched to a gene: 4. CDR3 amino acids: CASRRTGAYNEQFF. CDR3 bases: TGTGCCAGCAGGCGGACAGGGGCGTACAATGAGCAGTTCTTC.

The V gene is TRBV11-1, the J gene TRBJ2-5; 8 positions match TRBD1. The CDR3 is 15 amino acids. The V segment lost 7 bases and the J segment 5 bases; nucleotides outside the gene matches: 12. Germline V lookup: CDR1 SGHAT, CDR2 FQDESV (reference sequence). CDR3 amino acids: CASNPRAGGYETQYF. The CDR3 DNA follows: TGTGCCAGCAACCCTCGGGCAGGGGGCTATGAGACCCAGTACTTC.

V is TRBV2 and J is TRBJ1-1; tentatively, D is TRBD1 (5 bases). Trimming shortened V by 3 bases and J by 4 bases, and 24 bases separated the two germline ends. Per germline, CDR1 SNHLY and CDR2 FYNNEI. The CDR3 consists of 18 residues. The chain's CDR3 is CASSDPLGSRRGGTEAFF. The CDR3 DNA sequence: TGTGCCAGCAGTGATCCGCTGGGAAGCCGGAGGGGCGGCACTGAAGCTTTCTTT. Variable domain in full (rest from reference TRBV2 and TRBJ1-1): EPEVTQTPSHQVTQMGQEVILRCVPISNHLYFYWYRQILGQKVEFLVSFYNNEISEKSEIFDDQFSVERPDGSNFTLKIRSTKLEDSAMYFCASSDPLGSRRGGTEAFFGQGTRLTVV.

For this clone: A junction boundary mismatches the germline segment, possibly from a read error. V usage is TRBV7-7 and J usage is TRBJ2-3; D call uncertain. Germline CDR1 is SSHAT and CDR2 is FNYEAQ (reference sequence). CDR3 length: 14 amino acids. CDR3 in amino acids: CASSPLQNTDTQYF. The CDR3 nucleotides are TGTGCTAGCAGCCCCCTCCAGAACACAGATACGCAGTATTTT.

For the CDR3, the DNA is TGTGCCAGCAGTTCCGCGACAGGGAGGAACTATGGCTACACCTTC. Translation: CASSSATGRNYGYTF. V usage is TRBV27 and J usage is TRBJ1-2; 7 bases fit TRBD1. There are 15 residues in the CDR3. Germline trimming cut 4 bases from V and 2 bases from J; bases unmatched to any gene: 7. CDR1 is MNHEY and CDR2 is SMNVEV in the germline V gene (reference sequence).

The V gene is TRBV9, the J gene TRBJ2-5; no definite D call. Germline CDR1 reads SGDLS; CDR2 reads YYNGEE. This CDR3 has 12 residues. Trimming pared 1 base from V and 5 bases from J, leaving 6 bases between. Here the CDR3 reads CASSVSRETQYF. As DNA, the CDR3 is TGTGCCAGCAGCGTATCGAGGGAGACCCAGTACTTC.

The chain joins TRBV5-1 to TRBJ2-1, with 9 nucleotides matching TRBD2. Trimming at V came to 1 base and at J to 2 bases, leaving 1 base not matched to a gene. Germline CDR1 and CDR2: SGHRS and YFSETQ. The CDR3 consists of 15 residues. Written as DNA, the CDR3 is TGCGCCAGCAGCTTGTCTAGCGGGGCCTACAATGAGCAGTTCTTC. Translating gives CASSLSSGAYNEQFF.

This chain connects TRBV5-1 to TRBJ1-2; 8 positions match TRBD1. Germline values: CDR1 SGHRS, CDR2 YFSETQ. The CDR3 loop spans 13 amino acids. V shed 5 bases and J 4 bases; nucleotides not matched to a gene: 4. CDR3 in DNA: TGCGCCAGCAGGTCAGGGGGCGTCTATGGCTACACCTTC. This codes for CASRSGGVYGYTF.

The CDR3 is CASTTGTGSSGNTIYF. The CDR3 DNA sequence: TGTGCCAGCACCACCGGGACAGGTTCCTCTGGAAACACCATATATTTT. The genes are TRBV7-2 and TRBJ1-3, with 8 bases that match TRBD1. The CDR3 has 16 amino acids. Germline V CDR1 and CDR2: SGHTA, FQGNSA. After removal of 7 bases from V and 0 bases from J, the junction contained 8 bases not matched to a gene. Full variable domain (remainder filled in from reference TRBV7-2 and TRBJ1-3): GAGVSQSPSNKVTEKGKDVELRCDPISGHTALYWYRQSLGQGLEFLIYFQGNSAPDKSGLPSDRFSAERTGGSVSTLTIQRTQQEDSAVYLCASTTGTGSSGNTIYFGEGSWLTVV.

V usage is TRBV7-8 and J usage is TRBJ1-5; D ambiguous. Looked up from germline, CDR1 is SGHVS and CDR2 is FQNEAQ. The germline V and J ends were trimmed by 4 bases and 5 bases, with 15 bases remaining between them. The CDR3 sequence is 15 residues long. The CDR3 sequence: CASSSREGMDQPQHF. The CDR3 coding sequence is TGTGCCAGCAGCTCCCGGGAAGGGATGGATCAGCCCCAGCATTTT.

The chain recombines TRBV29-1 with TRBJ2-1, with TRBD2 as a possible D gene (6 bases). Trimming pared 1 base from V and 0 bases from J, leaving 7 bases between. Germline V gene data show CDR1 as SQVTM and CDR2 as ANQGSEA. The CDR3 covers 14 residues. The CDR3 nucleotides read TGCAGCGTTGAAGGGCGGGGCTCCTACAATGAGCAGTTCTTC. This codes for CSVEGRGSYNEQFF.

The chain joins TRBV28 to TRBJ1-6, with 7 positions matching TRBD1. After removal of 2 bases from V and 6 bases from J, the junction contained 7 bases not matched to a gene. The CDR3 consists of 16 residues. Per the germline V gene, CDR1 is MDHEN and CDR2 is SYDVKM. CDR3 bases: TGTGCCAGCAGTTTACTACCGGGACAGTTTAATTCACCCCTCCACTTT. It codes for CASSLLPGQFNSPLHF.

J is TRBJ2-7 and V is TRBV5-4; 8 bases agree with TRBD2. The ends lost 0 bases at V and 3 bases at J; junction bases unmatched: 2. The CDR3 consists of 14 residues. Looked up from germline, CDR1 is SGHNT and CDR2 is YYREEE (reference sequence). For the CDR3, the DNA is TGTGCCAGCAGCTTGGCCGGGAGGGTCTACGAGCAGTACTTC. It yields the protein CASSLAGRVYEQYF.

The chain combines TRBV10-2 with TRBJ1-2; weak D call: TRBD1 (6 bases). The V end was cut by 4 bases, the J end by 2 bases, with 11 bases between. The V gene's germline CDR1 is WSHSY and CDR2 SAAADI. The CDR3 sequence is 14 residues long. The CDR3 spells CASSVPGTNYGYTF. CDR3 DNA: TGCGCCAGCAGTGTGCCAGGGACAAACTATGGCTACACCTTC.

This clone has ten or more counts. DNA of the CDR3: TGTGCCAGCAGTGACTCGACTACAGATACGCAGTATTTT. Its translation: CASSDSTTDTQYF. This chain connects TRBV6-4 to TRBJ2-3, with no clear D. The germline V gene has CDR1 MRHNA and CDR2 SNTAGT. The V gene lost 0 bases and the J gene lost 3 bases, with 4 bases spanning the gap. This CDR3 comprises 13 residues.

The chain links TRBV6-1 to TRBJ2-7; D perhaps matches TRBD1 (6 bases). V lost 4 bases and J lost 5, with 12 bases in between. The length of the CDR3 is 13 residues. Germline V gene data show CDR1 as MNHNS and CDR2 as SASEGT. CDR3 region: CASSVGQRNEQYF. The CDR3 bases are TGTGCCAGCAGTGTTGGACAGAGGAACGAGCAGTACTTC.

This clone was counted once. V gene TRBV2 combines with J gene TRBJ1-5; no reliable D call. With 6 bases removed from V and 0 bases from J, the gap between germline ends came to 6 bases. The CDR3 length is 13 residues. The V gene's germline CDR1 is SNHLY and CDR2 FYNNEI. CDR3 in amino acids: CASRQFSNQPQHF. CDR3 bases: TGTGCCAGCAGACAATTTAGCAATCAGCCCCAGCATTTT.

This chain links TRBV25-1 with TRBJ2-5, with a possible D match to TRBD1 (6 bases). V was trimmed by 3 bases and J by 7 bases, leaving 21 bases between them. There are 16 residues in the CDR3. CDR1 MGHDK and CDR2 SYGVNS come from the germline V gene. The CDR3 DNA sequence: TGTGCCAGCAGTGATTACCTTGTAGGACAGTCAGGGACCCAGTACTTC. Its translation: CASSDYLVGQSGTQYF.